These 21 T cell receptor beta chains came from one sample sequenced in a study of shared clonotypes between healthy human individuals. The method was immunoSEQ multiplex PCR; TCRdb's version includes in-frame clones alone and lacks a portion of them. The sample holds about 1.1 million clones, approximately 77% seen once. Sequencing was carried out using memory CD4+ T cells from PBMCs. The sample's subset: CD45RA-negative fraction. These receptors originate from a man younger than 30 in good health. Some clones in this sample may be carry-over from other donors' samples.

The V gene is TRBV15, the J gene TRBJ1-4; D is possibly TRBD1 (6 bases). From germline, CDR1 is LNHNV and CDR2 YYDKDF (reference sequence). The CDR3 is 14 amino acids. V lost 2 bases and J 7 bases, leaving 11 bases between the germline ends. The CDR3: CATSRQGFGEKLFF. CDR3 coding DNA: TGTGCCACCAGCAGACAGGGGTTTGGTGAAAAACTGTTTTTT.

The chain is built from TRBV28 and TRBJ2-3; no firm D call. V lost 3 bases and J 4 bases, leaving 11 bases between the germline ends. Germline V gene data show CDR1 as MDHEN and CDR2 as SYDVKM. The CDR3 contains 14 residues. CDR3 DNA: TGTGCCAGCAGTTTCAGCGAAATAGCAGATACGCAGTATTTT. Protein product: CASSFSEIADTQYF.

The gene calls are TRBV27 and TRBJ2-5, with D maybe TRBD1 (6 bases). V lost 8 bases to trimming and J lost 3 bases, with 7 bases between them. Germline-derived CDR1 and CDR2 are MNHEY and SMNVEV (reference sequence). The CDR3 runs to 11 residues. The CDR3 nucleotides read TGTGCCAGCCGACAGGAAGAGACCCAGTACTTC. This codes for CASRQEETQYF.

The chain carries TRBV7-3 and TRBJ2-7, with D perhaps TRBD2 (5 bases). The V end lost 5 bases, the J end lost 3 bases, and 14 bases lay between the germline ends. The CDR3 covers 14 residues. Germline V gene sequence: CDR1 SGHTA, CDR2 FQGTGA. The CDR3 DNA follows: TGTGCCAGCAGCACTCAGACCGGAGGCTACGAGCAGTACTTC. Protein: CASSTQTGGYEQYF.

On this clone itself: A far larger clone is off by one base, so a read error is likely. CDR3 sequence reads: CASSVADTQYF. CDR3 nucleotide sequence: TGTGCCAGCAGCGTAGCAGATACGCAGTATTTT. V usage is TRBV9 and J usage is TRBJ2-3, with D unresolved. V was cut by 0 bases and J by 4 bases, with 0 bases left in between. In germline, CDR1 is SGDLS, CDR2 YYNGEE. The CDR3 contains 11 residues.

This clone was counted a few times. Other DNA sequences in this specimen translate into the identical CDR3. V gene TRBV5-4 combines with J gene TRBJ2-2; no definite D call. This CDR3 is 15 amino acids long. Trimming stripped 0 bases from V and 3 bases from J, with 9 bases between. Germline CDR1 and CDR2: SGHNT and YYREEE (reference sequence). The CDR3 reads CASSLDREDTGELFF. The CDR3 DNA sequence: TGTGCCAGCAGCTTGGACCGAGAGGACACCGGGGAGCTGTTTTTT.

The V gene is TRBV6-1, the J gene TRBJ2-3; 9 bases are a match to TRBD2. Germline-derived CDR1 and CDR2 are MNHNS and SASEGT. Losses at the gene ends were 7 bases for V and 3 bases for J; bases not matched to a gene: 8. This CDR3 has 15 amino acids. The CDR3 DNA reads as TGTGCCAGCACGGCGGGAGGGCCTGGTACAGATACGCAGTATTTT. It specifies CASTAGGPGTDTQYF.

This clone has only one observation. J is TRBJ1-4 and V is TRBV28; D call uncertain. Per the germline V gene, CDR1 is MDHEN and CDR2 is SYDVKM. CDR3 size: 10 residues. Trimming removed 5 bases at V and 12 bases at J, with 7 bases between. The CDR3 protein is CASSRTELFF. The CDR3, as DNA: TGTGCCAGCAGTCGAACCGAACTGTTTTTT.

Remarks on this clone: This sequence is one base from a far larger clone and is likely a read error. The gene calls are TRBV4-3 and TRBJ1-1, with D perhaps TRBD1 (6 bases). There are 15 residues in the CDR3. In germline, CDR1 is LGHNA, CDR2 YSLEER. The ends were cut back, 0 bases at V and 4 bases at J, with 12 bases in the middle. CDR3 in DNA: TGCGCCAGCAGCCAAGATAACAGGGCATGCACTGAAGCTTTCTTT. It codes for CASSQDNRACTEAFF.

The rearrangement uses TRBV19 and TRBJ1-1; D is unclear. Trimming cost V 6 bases and J 2 bases, with 7 bases left between them. Germline V CDR1 and CDR2: LNHDA, SQIVND (reference sequence). The CDR3 has 12 amino acids. The CDR3 nucleotides read TGTGCCAGTAGCTGGAGTAACACTGAAGCTTTCTTT. Amino acid sequence: CASSWSNTEAFF.

With respect to this clone: Other nucleotide sequences from this sample produce the same CDR3. The V gene is TRBV19, the J gene TRBJ2-7; D gene uncertain. The CDR3 totals 14 residues. Germline V gene sequence: CDR1 LNHDA, CDR2 SQIVND (reference sequence). V was pared by 2 bases and J by 3 bases, with 11 bases between. The CDR3 reads CASSIQATSYEQYF. CDR3 DNA: TGTGCCAGTAGTATACAGGCCACAAGCTACGAGCAGTACTTC.

The CDR3 bases are TGCGCCAGCAGCGACAGTCCCGCCTCTGGGGCCAACGTCCTGACTTTC. This translates into CASSDSPASGANVLTF. This chain uses TRBV5-1 with TRBJ2-6; weak D call: TRBD1 (5 bases). Germline V gene sequence: CDR1 SGHRS, CDR2 YFSETQ. This CDR3 spans 16 amino acids. Trimming removed 4 bases at V and 0 bases at J, with 11 bases between.

The CDR3 sequence: CARSLEVEQYF. CDR3 nucleotides: TGTGCCAGAAGCTTGGAGGTCGAGCAGTACTTC. V gene TRBV5-3 combines with J gene TRBJ2-7; D gene uncertain. TRBV5-3 counts as an open reading frame of uncertain function. The CDR3 runs 11 residues. V lost 0 bases, J lost 6 bases, and 4 bases lay in between.

Comment on this clone: A much larger clone differs by one base, so this may be a read error. The rearrangement links TRBV6-5 to TRBJ1-1, with D perhaps TRBD1 (5 bases). CDR3 length: 13 amino acids. CDR1 is MNHEY and CDR2 is SVGAGI in the germline V gene. The V end lost 6 bases, the J end lost 0 bases, and 8 bases lay between the germline ends. The CDR3 coding sequence is TGTGCCAGCAGACTGACAGTGAACACTGAAGCTTTCTTT. Its translation is CASRLTVNTEAFF.

This clone was observed at least ten times. This chain joins TRBV9 and TRBJ2-5; 10 bases are a match to TRBD1. J gave up 7 bases and V 4 bases, and 13 bases lay outside the gene matches. The CDR3 is made up of 16 amino acids. From germline, CDR1 is SGDLS and CDR2 YYNGEE. The CDR3 region has the DNA TGTGCCAGCAGCCCCAACCTCGGACAGGGGGAGGTGACCCAGTACTTC. Translated, it gives CASSPNLGQGEVTQYF.

V and J are TRBV6-5 and TRBJ2-2; 7 positions match TRBD2. The CDR3 runs 14 residues. Germline values: CDR1 MNHEY, CDR2 SVGAGI. V shed 4 bases and J 6 bases; nucleotides not matched to a gene: 5. The CDR3 DNA follows: TGTGCCAGCAGTTGGGCAGGGAGGGCCGGGGAGCTGTTTTTT. Protein product: CASSWAGRAGELFF.

The genes are TRBV5-1 and TRBJ2-1; TRBD2 matches 11 bases. Germline V gene data show CDR1 as SGHRS and CDR2 as YFSETQ. This CDR3 region has 15 residues. Trimming cost V 3 bases and J 7 bases; bases outside gene matches: 6. This chain's CDR3 is CASSSLAGGHNEQFF. CDR3 bases: TGCGCCAGCAGCTCTTTAGCGGGAGGGCATAATGAGCAGTTCTTC.

The J gene is TRBJ1-1, the V gene TRBV7-8; 8 positions match TRBD1. CDR3 size: 15 residues. Trimming took 5 bases from V and 1 from J; bases not matched to a gene: 6. Germline lookup yields CDR1 SGHVS and CDR2 FQNEAQ. In DNA, the CDR3 is TGTGCCAGCAGCAACGACAGGGGACGGAACACTGAAGCTTTCTTT. The encoded protein is CASSNDRGRNTEAFF.

The CDR3: CASSYSAQGYGYTF. The CDR3 nucleotides are TGTGCCAGCAGTTACTCCGCCCAAGGCTATGGCTACACCTTC. The chain combines TRBV6-5 with TRBJ1-2; no clear D gene. The CDR3 consists of 14 residues. Trimming took 0 bases from V and 4 from J, leaving 9 bases between them. The germline gives CDR1 MNHEY, CDR2 SVGAGI.

V usage is TRBV5-4 and J usage is TRBJ2-3, with D perhaps TRBD2 (5 bases). V was trimmed by 0 bases and J by 2 bases, leaving 13 bases between them. This CDR3 is 16 amino acids long. Germline loops: CDR1 SGHNT, CDR2 YYREEE (reference sequence). The CDR3 region has the DNA TGTGCCAGCAGCTTGGGAGGGAGTGCGCACACAGATACGCAGTATTTT. Its protein product is CASSLGGSAHTDTQYF.

The J gene is TRBJ2-1, the V gene TRBV4-3; D is uncertain. Trimming took 1 base from V and 7 from J, leaving 11 bases between them. Germline CDR1 and CDR2: LGHNA and YSLEER. The CDR3 loop spans 14 amino acids. DNA for the CDR3: TGCGCCAGCAGCCAAGCCCATCCGTGGAATGAGCAGTTCTTC. Translated, it gives CASSQAHPWNEQFF.